This T cell receptor beta chain was recovered during a study of fetal regulatory T cell absence and autoimmunity (dated by TCRdb to between 2016 and 2019). Regarding the complete study: Exocrine pancreas autoimmunity was seen in the IPEX patients without clinical diabetes.

For repertoire sequencing, genomic DNA was processed from frozen pancreas tissue. The DNeasy Blood and Tissue Kit was used to extract roughly 1.8-3.3 ug of genomic DNA from umbilical cord blood or frozen pancreas. On this clone: This receptor's antigen is unknown. No clone much larger than this one lies a single base away; base qualities are absent.

In the germline V gene (reference sequence), CDR1 corresponds to SEHNR and CDR2 to FQNEAQ. V loses 1 base of germline sequence and J loses 9 bases, and the interval between the two ends is 7 bases. There are 12 amino acids in the CDR3, from cysteine to phenylalanine inclusive. The DNA shown is the 36-base CDR3, in frame from base 1. On the immunoSEQ human TCRbeta survey platform, TCRbeta CDR3 regions were amplified and barcoded with a two-step multiplex PCR. Illumina instruments were used to sequence the libraries, and IgH from the same samples was sequenced in parallel. On the authors' methods: Raw reads were filtered against IMGT V, D, J definitions and were binned using a nearest-neighbor algorithm so that PCR and sequencing errors were removed. Clones were defined by identical nucleotide sequence; differential abundance between tissues used per-clone Fisher exact tests with pFDR threshold p<0.01. Clones with frequencies too low for statistical inference were excluded by a minimum inclusion filter of 10 in either sample. The immunoSEQ Analyzer was used for pairwise clonal comparisons, and IMGT tools were used to assess gene family usage. The table comes from immuneACCESS by way of TCRdb, which keeps in-frame sequences with V and J called. Part of the clones is missing from these tables; in studies checked, under half for an unresolved V gene and the rest for unknown reasons. For V, J and clone size, that table is used; D and trimming come from the DNA. Recorded for this sample are roughly 95,000 clones; about three quarters of them occurred a single time. Roughly 2% of the sample lies in the top ten.

Study-wide findings and limitations: The oligoclonal enrichment was interpreted as support for antigen-driven autoimmunity in the pancreas before birth in IPEX syndrome. TRB gene family usage was found to be broadly similar between cord blood and pancreas and to resemble published neonatal and adult repertoires. Significant oligoclonal enrichment of the TCR compartment was observed in pancreas versus cord blood, with some top clones enriched more than 85-fold.

Sample: pancreas tissue. The sequence joins TRBV7-9 to TRBJ2-1; the D gene identity is not certain. The sequence derives from a male donor with IPEX syndrome. The base sequence is TGTGCCAGCAGCTTAGTGCGCCCTGAGCAGTTCTTC. Its protein product is CASSLVRPEQFF. The CDR3 plus the reference TRBV7-9 and TRBJ2-1 genes for the other parts give the full variable domain: DTGVSQNPRHKITKRGQNVTFRCDPISEHNRLYWYRQTLGQGPEFLTYFQNEAQLEKSRLLSDRFSAERPKGSFSTLEIQRTEQGDSAMYLCASSLVRPEQFFGPGTRLTVL.